The clone carrying this TCR beta chain was picked up one time. A sample-barcoded 5' primer and a J-beta primer mix were used in a second PCR of roughly 7 to 11 cycles. Each cDNA molecule, via a template-switch adaptor with 12 random nucleotides, was tagged. No fewer than 3 million CDR3-containing paired-end reads came from each sample. Each CDR3 protein is one row after TCRdb ran MiXCR on the 5' RACE reads. The top ten hold under 20% of the sample, which has under 1 million distinct CDR3 sequences, under 45% seen once. Germline V gene data show CDR1 as SGHRS and CDR2 as YFSETQ. V was shortened by 4 bases and J by 7 bases, with 12 bases between the two germline ends. The CDR3 is made up of 13 amino acids. The record originates from a study of blood T cells in healthy people across ages.

The sequenced material came from blood. The rearrangement joins TRBV5-1 to TRBJ2-1; no definite D call. This receptor was obtained from a man aged 55 to 69 in good health. CDR3 sequence: CASSRIPRNEQFF. The DNA of the CDR3 is TGCGCCAGCAGCCGCATCCCCCGAAATGAGCAGTTCTTC.